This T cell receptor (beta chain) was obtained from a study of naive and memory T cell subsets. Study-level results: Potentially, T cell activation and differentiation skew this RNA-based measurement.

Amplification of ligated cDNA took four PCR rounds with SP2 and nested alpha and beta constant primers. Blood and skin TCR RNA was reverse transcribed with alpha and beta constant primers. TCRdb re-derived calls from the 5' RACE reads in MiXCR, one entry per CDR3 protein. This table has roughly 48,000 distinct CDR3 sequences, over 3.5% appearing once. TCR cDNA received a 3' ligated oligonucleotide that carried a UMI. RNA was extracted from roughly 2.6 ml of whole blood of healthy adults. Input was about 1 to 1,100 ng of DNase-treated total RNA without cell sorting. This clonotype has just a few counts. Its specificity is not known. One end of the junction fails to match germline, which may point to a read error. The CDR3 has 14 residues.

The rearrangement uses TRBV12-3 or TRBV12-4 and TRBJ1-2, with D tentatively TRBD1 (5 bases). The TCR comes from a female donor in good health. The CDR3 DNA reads TGTGCCAGCAGTCCGCCTGGGGGTACCTATGGCGACACCTTC. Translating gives CASSPPGGTYGDTF.